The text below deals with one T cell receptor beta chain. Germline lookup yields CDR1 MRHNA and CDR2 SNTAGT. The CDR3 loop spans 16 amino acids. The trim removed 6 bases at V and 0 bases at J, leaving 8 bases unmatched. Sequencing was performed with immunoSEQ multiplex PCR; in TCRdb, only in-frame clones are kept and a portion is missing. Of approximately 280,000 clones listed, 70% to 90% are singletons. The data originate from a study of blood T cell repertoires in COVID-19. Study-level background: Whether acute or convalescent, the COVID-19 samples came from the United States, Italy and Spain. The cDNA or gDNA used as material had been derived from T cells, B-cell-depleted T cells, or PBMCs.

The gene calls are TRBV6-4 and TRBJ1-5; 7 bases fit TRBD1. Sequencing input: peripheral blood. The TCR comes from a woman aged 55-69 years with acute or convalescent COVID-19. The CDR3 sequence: CASRDEGQHSNQPQHF. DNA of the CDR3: TGTGCCAGCAGGGACGAGGGACAGCATAGCAATCAGCCCCAGCATTTT.